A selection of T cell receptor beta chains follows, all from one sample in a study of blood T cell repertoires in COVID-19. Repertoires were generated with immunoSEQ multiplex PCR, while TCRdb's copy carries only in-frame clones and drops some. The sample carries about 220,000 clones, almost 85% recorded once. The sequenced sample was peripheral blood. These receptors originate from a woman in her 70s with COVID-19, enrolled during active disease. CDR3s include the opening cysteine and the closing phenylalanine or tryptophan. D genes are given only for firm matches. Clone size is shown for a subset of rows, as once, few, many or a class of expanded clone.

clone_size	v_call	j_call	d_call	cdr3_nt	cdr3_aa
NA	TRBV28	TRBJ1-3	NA	TGTGCCAGCGTCTCCGGGGTAGGAAACACCATATATTTT	CASVSGVGNTIYF
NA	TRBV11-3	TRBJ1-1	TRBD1	TGTGCCAGCAGCAAGACAGGGATCACTGAAGCTTTCTTT	CASSKTGITEAFF
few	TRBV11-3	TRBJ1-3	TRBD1	TGTGCCAGCAGCTTAGATGCAGGGGGCTTCGGAAACACCATATATTTT	CASSLDAGGFGNTIYF
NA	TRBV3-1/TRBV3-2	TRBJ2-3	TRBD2	TGTGCCAGCAGCATCGGAGGGACTAGCGGGGGTGGTACGCAGTATTTT	CASSIGGTSGGGTQYF
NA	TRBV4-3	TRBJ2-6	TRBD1	TGCGCCAGCAGCCGAGCCCGGACAGGTGGGGCCAACGTCCTGACTTTC	CASSRARTGGANVLTF
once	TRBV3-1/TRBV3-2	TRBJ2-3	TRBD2	TGTGCCAGCAGCCTTTTGGGGGGGGGCACAGATACGCAGTATTTT	CASSLLGGGTDTQYF
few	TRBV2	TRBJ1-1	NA	TGTGCCAGGGGACATCTGGGGACTGAAGCTTTCTTT	CARGHLGTEAFF
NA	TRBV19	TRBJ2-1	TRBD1	TGTGCCAGTACCATGCAGGGGGCGCGGCGGTATGAGCAGTTCTTC	CASTMQGARRYEQFF
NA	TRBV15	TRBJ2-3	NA	TGTGCCACCAGCAGAGATCGGCAGGGCCAGGCGCAGTATTTT	CATSRDRQGQAQYF
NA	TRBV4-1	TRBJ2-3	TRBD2	TGCGCCAGCAGCAGGACTAGCGGGGGGACAAACACAGATACGCAGTATTTT	CASSRTSGGTNTDTQYF
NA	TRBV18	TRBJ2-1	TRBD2	TGTGCCAGCTCACCATCCGTAGCGGGTATTTACAATGAGCAGTTCTTC	CASSPSVAGIYNEQFF
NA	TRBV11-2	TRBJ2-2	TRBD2	TGTGCCAGCAGCTTACGAGGGGCGGGGGACACCGGGGAGCTGTTTTTT	CASSLRGAGDTGELFF
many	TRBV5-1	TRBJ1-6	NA	TGCGCCAGCAGCCTAAGTCTCGGTGGGCATTCACCCCTCCACTTT	CASSLSLGGHSPLHF
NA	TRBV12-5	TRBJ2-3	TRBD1	TGTGCTAGTGGTTTGTTCGGGACAGACCCCAATAGCACAGATACGCAGTATTTT	CASGLFGTDPNSTDTQYF
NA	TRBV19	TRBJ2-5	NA	TGTGCCAGTAACCTAGGAAGCGTGCAAGAGACCCAGTACTTC	CASNLGSVQETQYF
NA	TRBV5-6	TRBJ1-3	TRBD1	TGTGCCAGCAGCTTGGTTACAGGGGGCTATACTTCTGGAAACACCATATATTTT	CASSLVTGGYTSGNTIYF
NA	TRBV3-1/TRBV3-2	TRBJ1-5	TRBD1	TGTGCCAGCAGCCCGGACAGGGGGCAACAGCCCCAGCATTTT	CASSPDRGQQPQHF
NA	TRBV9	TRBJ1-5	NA	TGTGCCAGCAGCACGGACTACAATCAGCCCCAGCATTTT	CASSTDYNQPQHF
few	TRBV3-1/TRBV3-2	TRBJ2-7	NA	TGTGCCAGCAGATCGGGGATCGAGCAGTACTTC	CASRSGIEQYF
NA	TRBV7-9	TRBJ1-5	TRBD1	TGTGCCAGCAGCTTAGTTTCAGGGGGAAGCAATCAGCCCCAGCATTTT	CASSLVSGGSNQPQHF
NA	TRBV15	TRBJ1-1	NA	TGTGCCACCAGCGGAGTCCGGGTGAACACTGAAGCTTTCTTT	CATSGVRVNTEAFF
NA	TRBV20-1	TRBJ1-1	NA	TGCAGTGCTAGTGAGGGGAGTTCTTTCGACACTGAAGCTTTCTTT	CSASEGSSFDTEAFF
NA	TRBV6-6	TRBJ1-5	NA	TGTGCCAGCAGTTCCCCCCAGAGCAATCAGCCCCAGCATTTT	CASSSPQSNQPQHF
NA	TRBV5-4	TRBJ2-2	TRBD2	TGTGCCAGCAGCATCGGGACTAGCACCGGGGAGCTGTTTTTT	CASSIGTSTGELFF
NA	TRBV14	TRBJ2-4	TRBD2	TGTGCCAGCAGCCAAGGGACTAGGACTGGCAAAAACATTCAGTACTTC	CASSQGTRTGKNIQYF
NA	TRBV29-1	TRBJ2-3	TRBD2	TGCAGCGTTCACGGGGTAGCGGGAGAAGGCCCAGATACGCAGTATTTT	CSVHGVAGEGPDTQYF
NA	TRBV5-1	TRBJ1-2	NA	TGCGCCAGCGGGCTAGACGGGGGGGCCTATGGCTACACCTTC	CASGLDGGAYGYTF
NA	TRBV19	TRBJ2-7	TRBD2	TGTGCCAGTAGTACACGACCGGGACTAGCGGGCCGCTCCTACGAGCAGTACTTC	CASSTRPGLAGRSYEQYF
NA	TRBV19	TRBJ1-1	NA	TGTGCCAGTAGTAGATTCGGGACTGAAGCTTTCTTT	CASSRFGTEAFF
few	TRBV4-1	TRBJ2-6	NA	TGCGCCAGCAGCCAAGATCCCACAGTGGCTGGGGCCAACGTCCTGACTTTC	CASSQDPTVAGANVLTF
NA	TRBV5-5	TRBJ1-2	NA	TGTGCCAGCAGCTTGAACAACAACCCCAACTATGGCTACACCTTC	CASSLNNNPNYGYTF
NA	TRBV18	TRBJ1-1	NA	TGTGCCAGCTCACCAGCCAGGTCGAACACTGAAGCTTTCTTT	CASSPARSNTEAFF
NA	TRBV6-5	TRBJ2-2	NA	TGTGCCAGCAGTACGGGACTCCCTCCCGGGGAGCTGTTTTTT	CASSTGLPPGELFF
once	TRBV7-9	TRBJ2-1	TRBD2	TGTGCCAGCAGCTTAAGACTAGCGGGGTACAATGAGCAGTTCTTC	CASSLRLAGYNEQFF
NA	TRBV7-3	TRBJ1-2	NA	TGTGCCAGCAGTCGTCCTGACAGGCCGGGGGGCTACACCTTC	CASSRPDRPGGYTF
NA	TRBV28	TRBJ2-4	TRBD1	TGTGCCAGCTGGGCGGGACAGGGTGCGTCCATTCAGTACTTC	CASWAGQGASIQYF
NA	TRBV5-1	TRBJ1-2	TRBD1	TGCGCCAGCAGCTTGGCCGACAGGGGGCGTTTTGGCTACACCTTC	CASSLADRGRFGYTF
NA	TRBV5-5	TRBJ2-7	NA	TGTGCCAGCGGGACTCAGGGATCCCTTTTCTACGAGCAGTACTTC	CASGTQGSLFYEQYF
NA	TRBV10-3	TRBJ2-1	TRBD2	TGTGCCATCAGTGTCGGGACTAGCGGGGTGGGCTCCTACAATGAGCAGTTCTTC	CAISVGTSGVGSYNEQFF
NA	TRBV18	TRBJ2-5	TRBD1	TGTGCCAGCTCACCACAAACAGGGGGCTTACAAGAGACCCAGTACTTC	CASSPQTGGLQETQYF
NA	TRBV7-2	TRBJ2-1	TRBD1	TGTGCCAGCAGCCCCCCCCCGCGATCCGGGACAGAATACAATGAGCAGTTCTTC	CASSPPPRSGTEYNEQFF
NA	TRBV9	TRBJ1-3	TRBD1	TGTGCCAGCAGCGTGGGGAAAGACAGGGGGCCTCGAAACACCATATATTTT	CASSVGKDRGPRNTIYF
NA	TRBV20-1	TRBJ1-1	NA	TGCAGTGCTATACAGGGCCCACAGGCTTTCTTT	CSAIQGPQAFF
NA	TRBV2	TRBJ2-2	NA	TGTGCCACCCAGATGGGCAGGGTTGACACCGGGGAGCTGTTTTTT	CATQMGRVDTGELFF
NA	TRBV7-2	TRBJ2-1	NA	TGTGCCAGCAGCCCCGCCTCCAGATACTCCTACAATGAGCAGTTCTTC	CASSPASRYSYNEQFF
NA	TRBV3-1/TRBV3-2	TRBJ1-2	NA	TGTGCCAGCAGCCAAGGGGAGGGGGTGCTTGGCTACACCTTC	CASSQGEGVLGYTF
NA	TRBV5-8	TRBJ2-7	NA	TGTGCCAGCAGCCCATGGGCTAGGGGCTCCTACGAGCAGTACTTC	CASSPWARGSYEQYF
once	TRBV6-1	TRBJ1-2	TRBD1	TGTGCCAGCAGTGAAGGGGACAGGCTCTACTATGGCTACACCTTC	CASSEGDRLYYGYTF
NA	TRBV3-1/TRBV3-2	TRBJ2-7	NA	TGTGCCAGCAGCCAAGTTCTAGGAATCCACGAGCAGTACTTC	CASSQVLGIHEQYF
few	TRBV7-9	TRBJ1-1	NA	TGTGCCAGCTTTCAGGGGCTTCAGAACACTGAAGCTTTCTTT	CASFQGLQNTEAFF
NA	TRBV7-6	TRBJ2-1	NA	TGTGCCAGCAGCTTAGTCCCCCAGGGTCACTCCTACAATGAGCAGTTCTTC	CASSLVPQGHSYNEQFF
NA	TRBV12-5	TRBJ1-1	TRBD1	TGTGCTAGTGGTTTAGCGACAGGGGGCAGTAACACTGAAGCTTTCTTT	CASGLATGGSNTEAFF